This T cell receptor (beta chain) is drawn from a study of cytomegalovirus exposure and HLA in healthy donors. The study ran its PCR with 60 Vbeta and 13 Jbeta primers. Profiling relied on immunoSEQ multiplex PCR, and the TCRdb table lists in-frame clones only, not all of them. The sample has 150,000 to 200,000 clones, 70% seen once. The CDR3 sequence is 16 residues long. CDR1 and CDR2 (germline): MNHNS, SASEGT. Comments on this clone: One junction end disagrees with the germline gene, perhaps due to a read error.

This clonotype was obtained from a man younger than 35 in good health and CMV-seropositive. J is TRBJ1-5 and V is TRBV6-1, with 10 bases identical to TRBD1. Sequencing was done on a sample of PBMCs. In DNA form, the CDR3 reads TGTGCCAGCGGTGATACCGGGACAGGGGTGCGCCAGCCCCAGCATTTT. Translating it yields CASGDTGTGVRQPQHF.